The 30 T cell receptor beta chains below all came from one sample that was sequenced in a study of molecular identifiers for immune sequencing clone quantification. TCRdb reprocessed the PCR reads via MiXCR and lists one record per CDR3 protein. The repertoire has 100,000 or so distinct CDR3 sequences, 20% to 25% of them found once; the top ten carry 1% to 1.2%. The sequencing sample was made of naive CD8+ T cells from blood, with Jurkat cell RNA spiked in. Documented subset: FACS-sorted CD8+CD4-CCR7+CD45RA+ naive T cells. The receptors derive from a human donor in good health. Some libraries in this study had Jurkat cell RNA spiked in.

The sample holds a few counts of this clonotype. This chain joins TRBV7-9 and TRBJ2-3; possibly TRBD2 for D (6 bases). CDR3 length: 11 amino acids. V was clipped by 5 bases and J by 9 bases, with 9 bases between them. Germline V CDR1 and CDR2: SEHNR, FQNEAQ (reference sequence). The CDR3, as DNA: TGTGCCAGCAGCCCCAGCGGGACGCAGTATTTT. Translating gives CASSPSGTQYF.

Points on this clonotype: A much bigger clone sits one base away, suggesting this may be a read error. The chain has TRBV27 and TRBJ2-3; D perhaps matches TRBD2 (5 bases). The CDR3 contains 13 residues. The germline CDR1 and CDR2 sequences are MNHEY and SMNVEV (reference sequence). Here the CDR3 reads CACRTRGTDTQYF. In DNA, the CDR3 is TGTGCCTGCAGAACGCGGGGCACAGATACGCAGTATTTT.

In this sample, this clonotype turned up many times. V and J are TRBV28 and TRBJ2-7; unclear D gene. The ends were cut back, 2 bases at V and 0 bases at J, with 11 bases in the middle. The CDR3 spans 15 residues. Germline-derived CDR1 and CDR2 are MDHEN and SYDVKM. The CDR3 DNA follows: TGTGCCAGCAGTTTACTGGCCGGAAACTCCTACGAGCAGTACTTC. It encodes CASSLLAGNSYEQYF.

V is TRBV5-6 and J is TRBJ2-1; 11 positions match TRBD2. V dropped 4 bases and J dropped 7; count of bases not matched to a gene: 13. The CDR3 has 17 amino acids. Per the germline V gene, CDR1 is SGHDT and CDR2 is YYEEEE. The CDR3, as DNA: TGTGCCAGCAGCCCTACCATGACTAGCGGGACAGGTAATGAGCAGTTCTTC. Protein sequence: CASSPTMTSGTGNEQFF.

This clonotype was seen ten or more times. This chain uses TRBV14 with TRBJ1-2, with no clear D. The CDR3 contains 13 residues. From germline, CDR1 is SGHDN and CDR2 FVKESK. V was cut by 4 bases and J by 0 bases, with 6 bases left in between. The CDR3 DNA follows: TGTGCCAGCAGCCTTGACTCTAACTATGGCTACACCTTC. Translated: CASSLDSNYGYTF.

This clonotype was seen a handful of times. Possible read error: a much larger clone is one base away. The chain recombines TRBV10-3 with TRBJ2-7, with TRBD1 as a possible D gene (5 bases). Trimming removed 5 bases from V and 4 bases from J, with 9 bases in between. The CDR3 totals 12 residues. CDR1 is ENHRY, CDR2 SYGVKD, per germline. Written as DNA, the CDR3 is TGTGCCATCAGTACAGGAGATTACGAGCAGTACTTC. Translating it yields CAISTGDYEQYF.

Details on this clonotype: One base away lies a much larger clone, so this may be a sequencing read error. V gene TRBV12-3 or TRBV12-4 combines with J gene TRBJ2-7, with 7 bases that match TRBD2. The CDR3 runs 14 residues. As DNA, the CDR3 is TGTGCCAGCAATTTAGCGCAGGGAGGGTACGAGCAGTACTTC. It encodes CASNLAQGGYEQYF.

This clonotype was seen only once. The rearrangement links TRBV20-1 to TRBJ2-6, with D possibly matching TRBD2 (6 bases). The CDR3 covers 17 residues. Trimming pared 6 bases from V and 0 bases from J, leaving 18 bases between. Germline V gives CDR1 DFQATT, CDR2 SNEGSKA (reference sequence). The DNA for the CDR3 is TGCAGTGCAGCAAACCGGGACTCCAACTCTGGGGCCAACGTCCTGACTTTC. It specifies CSAANRDSNSGANVLTF.

This clonotype came up once. This may come from a read error, since a much larger clone is one base off. This chain joins TRBV7-7 and TRBJ2-3; a possible D gene is TRBD1 (5 bases). CDR3 length: 13 amino acids. Per the germline V gene, CDR1 is SSHAT and CDR2 is FNYEAQ (reference sequence). This CDR3 reads CASSWGLRNTQYF. The CDR3, as DNA: TGTGCTAGCAGCTGGGGCTTAAGAAATACGCAGTATTTT.

This clonotype was detected a few times. This chain joins TRBV28 and TRBJ2-1; TRBD1 agrees at 7 bases. V lost 9 bases and J lost 6; bases outside the gene matches: 2. Germline V lookup: CDR1 MDHEN, CDR2 SYDVKM. The CDR3 totals 11 residues. The CDR3 region is CASGQANEQFF. CDR3 sequence (DNA): TGTGCCAGTGGACAGGCCAATGAGCAGTTCTTC.

This clonotype has ten or more counts. The V gene is TRBV7-6, the J gene TRBJ2-7, with D maybe TRBD2 (6 bases). The V gene's germline CDR1 is SGHVS and CDR2 FNYEAQ. The CDR3 sequence is 16 residues long. V lost 1 base and J 3 bases, leaving 16 bases between the germline ends. The CDR3 sequence is CASSLGGDAGGYEQYF. CDR3 in DNA: TGTGCCAGCAGCTTAGGGGGCGACGCCGGGGGCTACGAGCAGTACTTC.

The chain is built from TRBV6-1 and TRBJ2-3; D is undetermined. The DNA end favors TRBJ1-5, so the J call may be wrong. CDR1 is MNHNS, CDR2 SASEGT, per germline. The CDR3 covers 14 residues. The CDR3 protein is CASSEGSSTDTQHF. CDR3 coding DNA: TGTGCCAGCAGTGAAGGGTCTAGCACAGATACGCAGCATTTT.

V gene TRBV2 combines with J gene TRBJ2-2, with 10 nucleotides matching TRBD1. Germline CDR1 and CDR2: SNHLY and FYNNEI. The CDR3 length is 15 residues. V trimming: 10 bases; J trimming: 1 base; junction bases outside the gene matches: 6. The CDR3 DNA reads TGTGCCAATAGACAGGGGGCTTGGAACACCGGGGAGCTGTTTTTT. Its translation is CANRQGAWNTGELFF.

This clonotype was recorded many times. The V and J genes are TRBV20-1 and TRBJ2-3; 10 bases agree with TRBD2. The germline V gene encodes CDR1 DFQATT and CDR2 SNEGSKA (reference sequence). Trimming took 0 bases from V and 4 from J; bases not matched to a gene: 19. This CDR3 spans 20 amino acids. The CDR3 here is CSARDPTGTSASRGADTQYF. Here the CDR3 DNA reads TGCAGTGCTAGAGATCCTACCGGGACTAGCGCGTCCAGGGGGGCAGATACGCAGTATTTT.

In its sample, this clonotype was seen many times. V is TRBV15 and J is TRBJ2-2; D is unresolved. Germline CDR1 LNHNV, CDR2 YYDKDF (reference sequence). This CDR3 comprises 13 residues. Trimming took 0 bases from V and 4 from J, leaving 3 bases between them. CDR3 coding DNA: TGTGCCACCAGCAGAGATCTCACCGGGGAGCTGTTTTTT. Translated, it gives CATSRDLTGELFF. The variable domain in full, completed from reference TRBV15 and TRBJ2-2, reads DAMVIQNPRYQVTQFGKPVTLSCSQTLNHNVMYWYQQKSSQAPKLLFHYYDKDFNNEADTPDNFQSRRPNTSFCFLDIRSPGLGDTAMYLCATSRDLTGELFFGEGSRLTVL.

This clonotype was recorded many times. The chain couples TRBV4-2 to TRBJ1-1; D possibly corresponds to TRBD1 (6 bases). Between the trimmed V and J ends, which lost 1 base and 0 bases, there was a span of 9 bases. The CDR3 contains 15 residues. Germline values: CDR1 LGHNA, CDR2 YNFKEQ. CDR3 amino acids: CASSQGQGLNTEAFF. Written as DNA, the CDR3 is TGTGCCAGCAGCCAAGGCCAGGGGTTGAACACTGAAGCTTTCTTT.

This clonotype was detected only a few times. The CDR3 is CSVEGSSNTEAFF. The CDR3 DNA follows: TGCAGCGTTGAAGGGTCGTCGAACACTGAAGCTTTCTTT. This chain joins TRBV29-1 and TRBJ1-1; no definite D call. V was clipped by 1 base and J by 1 base, with 7 bases between them. The CDR3 extends over 13 amino acids. Germline CDR1 reads SQVTM; CDR2 reads ANQGSEA.

This clonotype showed up just a few times. This sequence joins TRBV7-9 and TRBJ2-7; TRBD2 might be the D (6 bases). V gave up 0 bases and J gave up 0 bases, with 15 bases separating them. The CDR3 length is 17 residues. Germline V CDR1 and CDR2: SEHNR, FQNEAQ (reference sequence). The CDR3 loop is CASSLAGLARHSYEQYF. CDR3 sequence (DNA): TGTGCCAGCAGCTTAGCTGGGCTAGCGAGACACTCCTACGAGCAGTACTTC.

In regard to this clonotype: This could be a read error, since a much larger clone is one nucleotide away. The CDR3 sequence is CSSTGHNQPQHF. The CDR3 DNA sequence: TGTTCCAGCACCGGACACAATCAGCCCCAGCATTTT. The chain has TRBV6-2 or TRBV6-3 and TRBJ1-5, with a tentative D call TRBD1 (5 bases). Germline V lookup: CDR1 MNHEY, CDR2 SVGEGT. The CDR3 extends over 12 amino acids.

This rearrangement joins TRBV20-1 to TRBJ2-3; 10 bases map to TRBD2. The V segment lost 0 bases and the J segment 3 bases; nucleotides outside the gene matches: 21. The CDR3 sequence is 21 residues long. CDR1 and CDR2 (germline): DFQATT, SNEGSKA (reference sequence). Here the CDR3 reads CSARDQRGGGMRRSRTDTQYF. The DNA for the CDR3 is TGCAGTGCTAGAGATCAGCGGGGGGGCGGTATGAGGCGGTCCAGAACAGATACGCAGTATTTT.

This clonotype has just a few counts. The gene calls are TRBV27 and TRBJ2-3; D not certain. Germline assignment: CDR1 MNHEY and CDR2 SMNVEV (reference sequence). CDR3 size: 14 residues. Trimming removed 2 bases from V and 4 bases from J, with 10 bases in between. In nucleotides, the CDR3 is TGTGCCAGCAGTTTAAGGTTTGGGGCAGATACGCAGTATTTT. Translation: CASSLRFGADTQYF.

This clonotype was recorded many times. The rearrangement links TRBV19 to TRBJ2-1, with TRBD2 matching 9 bases. The CDR3 totals 16 residues. Germline V gene sequence: CDR1 LNHDA, CDR2 SQIVND (reference sequence). The V and J ends lost 3 bases and 1 base, in that order; junction bases with no gene match: 4. CDR3 protein: CASSMTSGNSYNEQFF. Here the CDR3 DNA reads TGTGCCAGTAGTATGACTAGCGGAAATTCCTACAATGAGCAGTTCTTC. The full variable domain, its missing parts supplied by reference TRBV19 and TRBJ2-1, is DGGITQSPKYLFRKEGQNVTLSCEQNLNHDAMYWYRQDPGQGLRLIYYSQIVNDFQKGDIAEGYSVSREKKESFPLTVTSAQKNPTAFYLCASSMTSGNSYNEQFFGPGTRLTVL.

The rearrangement uses TRBV27 and TRBJ2-7; no definite D call. V lost 5 bases, J lost 4 bases, and 12 bases lay in between. CDR3 length: 13 amino acids. Germline V gene lookup returns CDR1 MNHEY and CDR2 SMNVEV (reference sequence). The CDR3 sequence: CASSPYLWYEQYF. For the CDR3, the DNA is TGTGCCAGCAGTCCCTACTTATGGTACGAGCAGTACTTC.

Many counts were recorded for this clonotype. CDR3 sequence reads: CASSLAVGEQYF. The CDR3 coding sequence is TGTGCCAGCAGTTTAGCCGTGGGCGAGCAGTACTTC. The chain is built from TRBV12-3 or TRBV12-4 and TRBJ2-7; no definite D call. The CDR3 is 12 amino acids. Deletions cut 0 bases from V and 6 bases from J, with 6 bases between.

This clonotype has only a few counts. V is TRBV7-3 and J is TRBJ2-1; 7 bases line up with TRBD1. Germline trimming cut 1 base from V and 5 bases from J; bases unmatched to any gene: 8. The CDR3 is 16 residues long. Germline CDR1 SGHTA, CDR2 FQGTGA. The CDR3 region is CASSLIRKDRHNEQFF. The DNA of the CDR3 is TGTGCCAGCAGCTTAATTCGGAAGGACAGGCACAATGAGCAGTTCTTC.

To note about this clonotype: A single base separates this from a much larger clone, so it may be a read error. The V gene is TRBV4-1, the J gene TRBJ2-7; 8 positions match TRBD1. CDR1 is MGHRA, CDR2 YSYEKL, per germline. CDR3 length: 15 amino acids. CDR3: CASSPGTGASCEQYF. The CDR3 coding sequence is TGCGCCAGCAGCCCGGGGACAGGTGCATCCTGCGAGCAGTACTTC.

This clonotype appeared many times. This chain connects TRBV7-8 to TRBJ2-5, with 7 nucleotides matching TRBD2. In germline, CDR1 is SGHVS, CDR2 FQNEAQ. CDR3 length: 15 amino acids. The V segment lost 5 bases and the J segment 4 bases; nucleotides outside the gene matches: 10. CDR3 coding DNA: TGTGCCAGCAGCCCCCCGGGACTACATCGAGAGACCCAGTACTTC. As protein: CASSPPGLHRETQYF.

Notes on this clonotype: This may be a read error, as it is one base from a much larger clone. CDR3 nucleotides: TGTGCCATCAGTGATGCCCTACAGGACGAGCGGTACTTC. Amino acid sequence: CAISDALQDERYF. The chain is built from TRBV10-3 and TRBJ2-7, with D maybe TRBD1 (5 bases). CDR1 is ENHRY, CDR2 SYGVKD, per germline. The CDR3 runs 13 residues.

Comments on this clonotype: The junction differs from germline at one of its ends, possibly a read error. The chain couples TRBV5-3 to TRBJ2-5; 7 positions match TRBD1. TRBV5-3 is an ORF for which the function is uncertain. CDR3 size: 13 residues. The CDR3 DNA follows: TGTGCCAGCAGCTCCAGGGGGTTGGGGACCCAGTACTTC. Translated, it gives CASSSRGLGTQYF.

This chain joins TRBV12-3 or TRBV12-4 and TRBJ1-1; 9 bases fit TRBD1. The V gene end was trimmed by 6 bases and the J gene end by 4 bases; junction bases not matched to a gene: 15. The CDR3 sequence is 17 residues long. The CDR3 region is CASSPGTGLLRPTEAFF. Here the CDR3 DNA reads TGTGCCAGCAGCCCTGGGACAGGGTTACTACGCCCCACTGAAGCTTTCTTT.